The 16 T cell receptor beta chains below were found in one sample sequenced in a study of CD8 T cells in Susac syndrome. An amount of RNA that ranged from roughly 0.5 to 1 ug was reverse transcribed with random hexamers. TCRdb itself ran the immunoSEQ multiplex PCR reads through MiXCR, one entry per CDR3 protein. The repertoire holds about 130,000 distinct CDR3 sequences, with 85% to 95% as singletons. The sequencing input was CD8+ T cells from PBMCs. These receptors were collected from a human donor with Susac syndrome.

The chain joins TRBV5-1 to TRBJ1-1; 7 bases are a match to TRBD1. The V and J ends lost 6 bases and 7 bases, in that order; junction bases with no gene match: 12. Per the germline V gene, CDR1 is SGHRS and CDR2 is YFSETQ. The CDR3 covers 14 residues. The CDR3 region is CASTLGGTDNEAFF. CDR3 DNA sequence: TGCGCCAGCACCCTTGGTGGGACAGATAATGAAGCTTTCTTT.

The J gene is TRBJ1-2, the V gene TRBV28; D is undetermined. Germline V lookup: CDR1 MDHEN, CDR2 SYDVKM. The CDR3 extends over 12 amino acids. V was pared by 3 bases and J by 10 bases, with 12 bases between. DNA for the CDR3: TGTGCCAGCAGTTTTAGGTTGGTAGCCTACACCTTC. Amino acids: CASSFRLVAYTF.

The chain joins TRBV13 to TRBJ2-1, with 9 bases that match TRBD1. Per the germline V gene, CDR1 is PRHDT and CDR2 is FYEKMQ (reference sequence). This CDR3 has 15 residues. With 2 bases clipped from V and 7 bases from J, the junction kept 6 bases outside the gene matches. CDR3 sequence (DNA): TGTGCCAGCAGCTTATCGGGACAGGGACTTAATGAGCAGTTCTTC. Translated, it gives CASSLSGQGLNEQFF.

The rearrangement uses TRBV12-3 or TRBV12-4 and TRBJ1-2, with D possibly matching TRBD1 (5 bases). Trimming removed 5 bases from V and 7 bases from J, with 14 bases in between. The CDR3 is 13 amino acids. The CDR3 here is CASSPPGAAGYTF. CDR3 in DNA: TGTGCCAGCAGTCCACCCGGGGCGGCTGGCTACACCTTC.

This clonotype was detected once. In DNA, the CDR3 is TGTGCCAGCAGTTTAATCCCGATCTCCTACAATGAGCAGTTCTTC. Translation gives CASSLIPISYNEQFF. V is TRBV12-3 or TRBV12-4 and J is TRBJ2-1; D is unclear. This CDR3 contains 15 residues. The V and J ends lost 2 bases and 0 bases respectively, with 8 bases between them.

This clonotype was observed once. J is TRBJ1-4 and V is TRBV9, with TRBD1 matching 7 bases. The CDR3 sequence is 17 residues long. From germline, CDR1 is SGDLS and CDR2 YYNGEE. Trimming removed 4 bases from V and 0 bases from J; junction bases left unmatched: 9. For the CDR3, the DNA is TGTGCCAGCAGCCCTACCCTTGGGACAGCAACTAATGAAAAACTGTTTTTT. Its translation: CASSPTLGTATNEKLFF.

This chain joins TRBV25-1 and TRBJ2-7; no firm D call. Germline V gives CDR1 MGHDK, CDR2 SYGVNS. Trimming took off 4 bases at V and 2 bases at J, with 3 bases between the two ends. The CDR3 totals 11 residues. The CDR3 sequence is CASSGAYEQYF. The CDR3 nucleotides are TGTGCCAGCAGTGGAGCCTACGAGCAGTACTTC.

This clonotype was recorded once. The gene calls are TRBV3-1 and TRBJ2-2; D unresolved. CDR3 length: 14 amino acids. Per the germline V gene, CDR1 is LGHDT and CDR2 is YNNKEL (reference sequence). V dropped 0 bases and J dropped 2 bases, with 4 bases sitting between them. This CDR3 is CASSQDLNTGELFF. CDR3 coding DNA: TGTGCCAGCAGCCAAGATTTAAACACCGGGGAGCTGTTTTTT.

The V call is TRBV28, the J call TRBJ2-3; 7 bases match TRBD2. The germline gives CDR1 MDHEN, CDR2 SYDVKM. The CDR3 sequence is 15 residues long. V trimming: 2 bases; J trimming: 4 bases; junction bases outside the gene matches: 6. CDR3 in DNA: TGTGCCAGCAGTTTAGGGGGAGGGCCCTCAGATACGCAGTATTTT. This encodes CASSLGGGPSDTQYF.

The V gene is TRBV9, the J gene TRBJ2-5, with a tentative D call TRBD1 (6 bases). This CDR3 spans 15 amino acids. Germline assignment: CDR1 SGDLS and CDR2 YYNGEE. The V end was cut by 4 bases, the J end by 7 bases, with 20 bases between. CDR3 residues: CASSPNPGHLGTQYF. CDR3 nucleotides: TGTGCCAGCAGCCCTAATCCGGGACATTTAGGGACCCAGTACTTC.

The V and J genes are TRBV15 and TRBJ2-1, with TRBD2 matching 10 bases. Trimming took 3 bases from V and 5 from J; bases not matched to a gene: 10. Germline lookup yields CDR1 LNHNV and CDR2 YYDKDF (reference sequence). This CDR3 spans 17 amino acids. CDR3 in amino acids: CATSSPLGLAEHNEQFF. CDR3 DNA sequence: TGTGCCACCAGCAGCCCACTCGGACTAGCGGAACACAATGAGCAGTTCTTC.

J is TRBJ1-5 and V is TRBV7-6, with a tentative D call TRBD1 (6 bases). The CDR3 sequence is 16 residues long. Germline V gene lookup returns CDR1 SGHVS and CDR2 FNYEAQ. V was clipped by 1 base and J by 1 base, with 11 bases between them. Written as DNA, the CDR3 is TGTGCCAGCAGCTTAGAAAGGACAGAGAGCAATCAGCCCCAGCATTTT. This gives the protein CASSLERTESNQPQHF.

V and J are TRBV11-2 and TRBJ2-3; no definite D call. The CDR3 length is 12 residues. Per the germline V gene, CDR1 is SGHAT and CDR2 is FQNNGV. Trimming stripped 0 bases from V and 4 bases from J, with 2 bases between. The CDR3 here is CASSLEPDTQYF. The CDR3 nucleotides read TGTGCCAGCAGCTTAGAGCCAGATACGCAGTATTTT.

The rearrangement links TRBV4-1 to TRBJ2-5; possibly TRBD2 for D (5 bases). Germline assignment: CDR1 MGHRA and CDR2 YSYEKL. V lost 0 bases to trimming and J lost 4 bases, with 12 bases between them. The CDR3 runs to 15 residues. CDR3: CASSQELPSRETQYF. In DNA form, the CDR3 reads TGCGCCAGCAGCCAAGAGCTTCCTAGCAGAGAGACCCAGTACTTC.

The chain recombines TRBV7-6 with TRBJ1-5; tentative D call: TRBD1 (5 bases). The V and J ends lost 5 bases and 3 bases respectively, with 23 bases between them. The CDR3 loop spans 18 amino acids. CDR1 is SGHVS, CDR2 FNYEAQ, per germline. The CDR3 loop is CASSKYSGDPYDNQPQHF. CDR3 DNA: TGTGCCAGCAGCAAATACTCGGGGGATCCCTATGACAATCAGCCCCAGCATTTT. The variable domain in full, with the rest retrieved from reference TRBV7-6 and TRBJ1-5, is GAGVSQSPRYKVTKRGQDVALRCDPISGHVSLYWYRQALGQGPEFLTYFNYEAQQDKSGLPNDRFSAERPEGSISTLTIQRTEQRDSAMYRCASSKYSGDPYDNQPQHFGDGTRLSIL.

The gene calls are TRBV9 and TRBJ2-1; 7 bases are shared with TRBD2. The CDR3 is 14 residues long. The V gene's germline CDR1 is SGDLS and CDR2 YYNGEE. After removal of 1 base from V and 9 bases from J, the junction contained 7 bases not matched to a gene. The CDR3 DNA is TGTGCCAGCAGCGTAAGCGGGATTGGTGGTGAGCAGTTCTTC. Protein product: CASSVSGIGGEQFF.